This TCR beta chain was identified in a study of early T cells in non-severe SARS-CoV-2 infection. Study-level information: Bulk RNA from unsorted whole blood was sequenced; chains were unpaired. Study findings and constraints: The study's VDJdb matching favored anti-spike CD8 responses and missed private and CD4 specificities.

Ten or more counts support this clonotype. The antigen remains unidentified. V gave up 5 bases and J gave up 2 bases; unmatched junction bases: 5. This CDR3 is built from 14 residues. Germline lookup yields CDR1 DFQATT and CDR2 SNEGSKA (reference sequence). Individual cDNA molecules received unique molecular identifiers. A single record per CDR3 protein comes from TCRdb applying MiXCR to the 5' RACE reads. The sample has 56,000 or so distinct CDR3 sequences, roughly a tenth seen once. The V and J genes are TRBV20-1 and TRBJ2-3, with 9 positions matching TRBD2. This receptor was taken from an adult who was a healthcare worker with PCR-confirmed SARS-CoV-2 infection or an uninfected control (not recorded which). The sequenced material came from whole blood. The CDR3 here is CSAPRTSDTDTQYF. The CDR3 region has the DNA TGCAGTGCTCCAAGGACTAGCGACACAGATACGCAGTATTTT.